Shown below are 8 T cell receptor beta chains from a single sample sequenced in a study of CD8+ T cells in alopecia areata. RNA, once extracted, was reverse transcribed into cDNA for use as the sequencing template. TCRdb keeps only in-frame clones here, not all; method: immunoSEQ multiplex PCR. The sample lists more than 75,000 clones, roughly 41% occurring once. Sequencing used CD4+ T cells sorted from blood. Receptors originate from a human donor with alopecia areata.

The V gene is TRBV28, the J gene TRBJ2-3, with D uncertain. This CDR3 is built from 13 residues. Germline CDR1 reads MDHEN; CDR2 reads SYDVKM. The V end lost 7 bases, the J end lost 2 bases, and 10 bases lay between the germline ends. The CDR3 here is CASKIQYTDTQYF. The CDR3 DNA follows: TGTGCCAGCAAAATTCAGTACACAGATACGCAGTATTTT.

In DNA form, the CDR3 reads TGTGCCAGCAGCGAAATAGGGGCCCCCTACGAGCAGTACTTC. The encoded protein is CASSEIGAPYEQYF. V is TRBV25-1 and J is TRBJ2-7, with a possible D match to TRBD1 (5 bases). Germline lookup yields CDR1 MGHDK and CDR2 SYGVNS. V was pared by 6 bases and J by 2 bases, with 14 bases between. The CDR3 consists of 14 residues.

This clone was detected only a few times. V usage is TRBV30 and J usage is TRBJ1-2; possible D gene TRBD1, 6 bases. The CDR3 consists of 12 residues. The germline CDR1 and CDR2 sequences are GTSNPN and SVGIG (reference sequence). V dropped 2 bases and J dropped 8 bases, with 12 bases sitting between them. The chain's CDR3 is CAWSRQDGGYTF. DNA of the CDR3: TGTGCCTGGAGTAGACAGGACGGGGGCTACACCTTC.

This clone was counted between two and nine times. The chain has TRBV30 and TRBJ2-3; the match to TRBD2 covers 15 bases. The CDR3 extends over 20 amino acids. Germline trimming cut 5 bases from V and 0 bases from J; bases unmatched to any gene: 15. Germline V gives CDR1 GTSNPN, CDR2 SVGIG (reference sequence). DNA of the CDR3: TGTGCCTGGGATTCCCGGCGGACTAGCGGGAGGGTTTCTAGCACAGATACGCAGTATTTT. It specifies CAWDSRRTSGRVSSTDTQYF. Complete variable domain (other parts from reference TRBV30 and TRBJ2-3): SQTIHQWPATLVQPVGSPLSLECTVEGTSNPNLYWYRQAAGRGLQLLFYSVGIGQISSEVPQNLSASRPQDRQFILSSKKLLLSDSGFYLCAWDSRRTSGRVSSTDTQYFGPGTRLTVL.

In its sample, this clone was seen a few times. The chain couples TRBV18 to TRBJ2-3; D perhaps matches TRBD2 (6 bases). The CDR3 sequence is 15 residues long. Trimming took off 1 base at V and 0 bases at J, with 8 bases between the two ends. Germline V gene lookup returns CDR1 KGHSH and CDR2 LQKENI. The CDR3 DNA follows: TGTGCCAGCTCACCACGGGGGGAAAGCACAGATACGCAGTATTTT. Protein sequence: CASSPRGESTDTQYF.

The CDR3 sequence is CASSLARYEQYF. CDR3 nucleotide sequence: TGTGCCAGCAGCTTAGCCCGCTACGAGCAGTACTTC. This chain connects TRBV7-8 to TRBJ2-7; no clear D. The CDR3 runs to 12 residues. The V gene lost 0 bases and the J gene lost 3 bases, with 3 bases spanning the gap. CDR1 and CDR2 from the germline V gene are SGHVS and FQNEAQ.

There are a few counts of this clone. The chain uses TRBV5-1 and TRBJ2-5, with D possibly matching TRBD2 (5 bases). CDR3 length: 16 amino acids. Germline V lookup: CDR1 SGHRS, CDR2 YFSETQ. The ends were cut back, 4 bases at V and 3 bases at J, with 19 bases in the middle. In nucleotides, the CDR3 is TGCGCCAGCAGCGTAGCCCGAGGGTTTGGAGAAGAGACCCAGTACTTC. Its protein is CASSVARGFGEETQYF.

The genes are TRBV10-3 and TRBJ1-5; no firm D call. This CDR3 is 12 amino acids long. Trimming cost V 6 bases and J 4 bases, with 7 bases left between them. Looked up from germline, CDR1 is ENHRY and CDR2 is SYGVKD. CDR3 region: CAISFNNQPQHF. CDR3 in DNA: TGTGCCATCAGCTTTAATAATCAGCCCCAGCATTTT.